The TCR beta chain under discussion was sequenced for a study of graft-versus-host responses after intestinal transplantation. Clones were read by immunoSEQ multiplex PCR, and TCRdb kept only the in-frame ones, dropping some. This table holds tens of thousands of clones, about 33% found once. Plated together were some 200,000 CFSE-labeled responder cells and some 200,000 irradiated, violet-dye-labeled stimulator cells. Deletions cut 1 base from V and 5 bases from J, with 12 bases between. This CDR3 contains 14 residues. Germline CDR1 reads LGHNA; CDR2 reads YSLEER. This clone was counted between two and nine times.

The chain recombines TRBV4-3 with TRBJ2-7, with D perhaps matching TRBD2 (6 bases). Material: alloreactive CD8+ T cells from a mixed lymphocyte reaction culture, obtained before intestinal transplant. The subset denotes: CFSE-low proliferating T cells sorted from approximately 6-day pre-transplant mixed lymphocyte reaction (GvH or HvG direction). The receptor comes from a human patient who received an intestinal transplant. CDR3 loop: CASSQGTGVNEQYF. Here the CDR3 DNA reads TGCGCCAGCAGCCAAGGAACGGGAGTTAACGAGCAGTACTTC.